This entry lists 6 T cell receptor beta chains sequenced from one sample in a study of T cells in Graves' hyperthyroidism and ophthalmopathy. RNA transcripts provided the source from which TCR beta CDR3 regions were amplified. HTBI primers were employed in a first-round RT-PCR of the TCR CDR3. A single record per CDR3 protein comes from TCRdb applying MiXCR to the multiplex PCR reads. The data contain 600,000 to 850,000 distinct CDR3 sequences, approximately 18% of them seen just once; the ten biggest clones take up approximately 15%. The specimen sequenced was blood. The source of these receptors is a woman aged 50 to 65 with Graves' hyperthyroidism that later progressed to Graves' ophthalmopathy.

The chain carries TRBV11-2 and TRBJ2-2, with 8 bases fitting TRBD1. The CDR3 spans 14 residues. Germline V gene sequence: CDR1 SGHAT, CDR2 FQNNGV. The V and J ends lost 4 bases and 6 bases, in that order; junction bases with no gene match: 4. The CDR3 DNA reads as TGTGCCAGCAGCTCGTGGACAGGGTCCGGGGAGCTGTTTTTT. Its translation: CASSSWTGSGELFF.

V gene TRBV15 combines with J gene TRBJ1-1; the match to TRBD1 covers 8 bases. V lost 1 base, J lost 4 bases, and 14 bases stayed unmatched. Germline CDR1 reads LNHNV; CDR2 reads YYDKDF (reference sequence). The CDR3 runs 18 residues. CDR3 region: CATSRAGVQGASGTEAFF. The DNA of the CDR3 is TGTGCCACCAGCAGAGCCGGCGTGCAGGGGGCCAGTGGCACTGAAGCTTTCTTT.

The chain uses TRBV6-2 or TRBV6-3 and TRBJ1-5; 8 nucleotides agree with TRBD1. Looked up from germline, CDR1 is MNHEY and CDR2 is SVGEGT. Unmatched junction bases numbered 5, after V lost 7 bases and J lost 0 bases. The CDR3 contains 15 residues. This chain's CDR3 is CASKRTGTSNQPQHF. Written as DNA, the CDR3 is TGTGCCAGCAAGCGGACAGGGACTAGCAATCAGCCCCAGCATTTT.

The table lists this clonotype with a few counts. The gene calls are TRBV5-6 and TRBJ2-3; possibly TRBD2 for D (6 bases). V shed 7 bases and J shed 6 bases, with 18 bases lying between them. The CDR3 spans 14 residues. Germline CDR1 is SGHDT and CDR2 is YYEEEE. In DNA, the CDR3 is TGTGCCAGCGCTGGAGGGTGGCGGAGGGATACGCAGTATTTT. Its protein is CASAGGWRRDTQYF.

The gene calls are TRBV6-5 and TRBJ2-1; TRBD1 matches at 8 bases. The length of the CDR3 is 15 residues. CDR1 and CDR2 from the germline V gene are MNHEY and SVGAGI. The trim removed 2 bases at V and 5 bases at J, leaving 5 bases unmatched. The chain's CDR3 is CASSYQWTGNNEQFF. The CDR3 DNA sequence: TGTGCCAGCAGTTACCAGTGGACAGGGAACAATGAGCAGTTCTTC.

This chain links TRBV5-1 with TRBJ2-7; TRBD2 aligns across 8 bases. From germline, CDR1 is SGHRS and CDR2 YFSETQ. The V and J ends lost 4 bases and 6 bases, in that order; junction bases with no gene match: 9. The CDR3 length is 14 residues. The CDR3 DNA follows: TGCGCCAGCAGCCCTAGAACCGCGGGGGGCGAGCAGTACTTC. Translating gives CASSPRTAGGEQYF.